Below, 17 T cell receptor beta chains from the same sample are listed, as sequenced in a study of beta chain features in type 1 diabetes. No antigens are known for them. The investigators reverse transcribed all of the isolated RNA, so they sequenced expressed TCRB transcripts. Produced via immunoSEQ multiplex PCR; TCRdb's table is partial and in-frame only. The table has roughly 130,000 clones, about 17% seen once; the top ten hold roughly 2.5%. Study-wide results and caveats: Type 1 diabetes patients had moderately but significantly shorter TCRB CDR3s in all four CD4+ subsets.

The sample taken for sequencing was central memory CD4+ T cells from blood. All receptors derive from a man aged 25 to 40 with type 1 diabetes.

The chain recombines TRBV13 with TRBJ1-5; D is perhaps TRBD1 (5 bases). The germline V gene encodes CDR1 PRHDT and CDR2 FYEKMQ (reference sequence). The CDR3 sequence is 12 residues long. V gave up 5 bases and J gave up 7 bases, with 9 bases separating them. Here the CDR3 DNA reads TGTGCCAGCAGCCGGGGGGAGCAGCCCCAGCATTTT. Protein sequence: CASSRGEQPQHF.

The V call is TRBV20-1, the J call TRBJ2-1; no definite D call. The CDR3 loop spans 11 amino acids. Germline CDR1 and CDR2: DFQATT and SNEGSKA (reference sequence). V was shortened by 5 bases and J by 5 bases, with 7 bases between the two germline ends. This CDR3 is CSAHPDNEQFF. The DNA for the CDR3 is TGCAGTGCTCACCCAGACAATGAGCAGTTCTTC.

This sequence joins TRBV4-1 and TRBJ1-1; no clear D. The V end lost 4 bases, the J end lost 0 bases, and 6 bases lay between the germline ends. Germline V gives CDR1 MGHRA, CDR2 YSYEKL. This CDR3 has 13 amino acids. The CDR3 sequence: CASSLQLNTEAFF. The CDR3 coding sequence is TGCGCCAGCAGCCTTCAACTGAACACTGAAGCTTTCTTT.

This clone was counted between two and nine times. J is TRBJ2-3 and V is TRBV25-1, with D perhaps matching TRBD1 (5 bases). Deletions cut 3 bases from V and 0 bases from J, with 7 bases between. The CDR3 loop spans 14 amino acids. Germline V gives CDR1 MGHDK, CDR2 SYGVNS. In DNA form, the CDR3 reads TGTGCCAGCAGTGAGACAGCCAGCACAGATACGCAGTATTTT. Protein sequence: CASSETASTDTQYF.

This clone came up a few times. The V call is TRBV5-4, the J call TRBJ2-7; the D is unclear. CDR1 and CDR2 (germline): SGHNT, YYREEE (reference sequence). The V end was cut by 0 bases, the J end by 2 bases, with 9 bases between. The CDR3 is 14 residues long. DNA of the CDR3: TGTGCCAGCAGCTTGGAGGGTAGGGCCTACGAGCAGTACTTC. As protein: CASSLEGRAYEQYF.

Ten or more counts support this clone. The chain recombines TRBV18 with TRBJ2-1; TRBD2 matches 14 bases. There are 15 residues in the CDR3. Trimming at V came to 5 bases and at J to 7 bases, leaving 4 bases not matched to a gene. Germline V gene sequence: CDR1 KGHSH, CDR2 LQKENI. The CDR3 nucleotides are TGTGCCAGCTCAGGGACTAGCGGGGGTGCTAATGAGCAGTTCTTC. Protein: CASSGTSGGANEQFF.

The V and J genes are TRBV29-1 and TRBJ1-5; no clear D gene. V lost 1 base, J lost 4 bases, and 11 bases lay in between. From germline, CDR1 is SQVTM and CDR2 ANQGSEA. This CDR3 region has 14 residues. The CDR3 nucleotides read TGCAGCGTTGAAGGGTCCAACCCAAATCAGCCCCAGCATTTT. Translated, it gives CSVEGSNPNQPQHF.

The chain carries TRBV27 and TRBJ1-4; D is unresolved. Trimming left V 6 bases short and J 0 bases short, with 11 bases between. Germline assignment: CDR1 MNHEY and CDR2 SMNVEV (reference sequence). This CDR3 is built from 15 residues. For the CDR3, the DNA is TGTGCCAGCAGCCTCAGGATTGCAACTAATGAAAAACTGTTTTTT. Encoded protein: CASSLRIATNEKLFF. The full variable domain, in which reference TRBV27 and TRBJ1-4 provide the parts outside the CDR3, is EAQVTQNPRYLITVTGKKLTVTCSQNMNHEYMSWYRQDPGLGLRQIYYSMNVEVTDKGDVPEGYKVSRKEKRNFPLILESPSPNQTSLYFCASSLRIATNEKLFFGSGTQLSVL.

Only a few counts were recorded for this clone. The V call is TRBV7-2, the J call TRBJ2-3, with 10 bases aligning to TRBD2. The CDR3 loop spans 15 amino acids. The J segment lost 5 bases and the V segment lost 6 bases, leaving 8 bases of the junction unmatched. In germline, CDR1 is SGHTA, CDR2 FQGNSA. In nucleotides, the CDR3 is TGTGCCAGCAGACCTCGGCTAGCGGGGGTAGATACGCAGTATTTT. This translates into CASRPRLAGVDTQYF.

The V and J genes are TRBV28 and TRBJ2-1; no clear D. The CDR3 covers 13 residues. Germline V gene sequence: CDR1 MDHEN, CDR2 SYDVKM. The ends were cut back, 7 bases at V and 6 bases at J, with 13 bases in the middle. CDR3 nucleotide sequence: TGTGCCAGCACTGGGAATTCCGTCAATGAGCAGTTCTTC. Translation gives CASTGNSVNEQFF.

This clone has more than one count but fewer than ten. The V gene is TRBV5-1, the J gene TRBJ2-3, with TRBD2 identical over 7 bases. Trimming cost V 4 bases and J 2 bases; bases outside gene matches: 7. CDR3 size: 15 residues. CDR1 is SGHRS and CDR2 is YFSETQ in the germline V gene. The CDR3 region is CASSVSGTITDTQYF. The CDR3, as DNA: TGCGCCAGCAGCGTGTCCGGGACTATCACAGATACGCAGTATTTT.

The chain combines TRBV29-1 with TRBJ2-3; maybe TRBD1 (5 bases). V was trimmed by 6 bases and J by 4 bases, leaving 17 bases between them. The CDR3 sequence is 14 residues long. Germline-derived CDR1 and CDR2 are SQVTM and ANQGSEA. CDR3 in DNA: TGCAGCGTCGTTTTCGCTTCAGGGTCAGATACGCAGTATTTT. Protein product: CSVVFASGSDTQYF.

This chain connects TRBV7-2 to TRBJ2-2, with D possibly matching TRBD1 (5 bases). Germline V lookup: CDR1 SGHTA, CDR2 FQGNSA. This CDR3 contains 15 residues. The V and J ends lost 5 bases and 1 base respectively, with 11 bases between them. The chain's CDR3 is CASSLTVLNTGELFF. The CDR3 nucleotides are TGTGCCAGCAGCCTGACAGTACTGAACACCGGGGAGCTGTTTTTT.

This clone was seen a handful of times. The V gene is TRBV2, the J gene TRBJ1-6; D remains unclear. The CDR3 covers 12 residues. Trimming shortened V by 3 bases and J by 8 bases, and 5 bases separated the two germline ends. Germline-derived CDR1 and CDR2 are SNHLY and FYNNEI. This chain's CDR3 is CASSESDSPLHF. The CDR3 region has the DNA TGTGCCAGCAGTGAGAGCGATTCACCCCTCCACTTT.

In its sample, this clone was seen a few times. This sequence joins TRBV19 and TRBJ2-6; 7 bases match TRBD1. Germline V CDR1 and CDR2: LNHDA, SQIVND (reference sequence). J gave up 2 bases and V 6 bases, and 4 bases lay outside the gene matches. There are 15 residues in the CDR3. Here the CDR3 DNA reads TGTGCCAGTAGCCCCGACAGGGCTGGGGCCAACGTCCTGACTTTC. Protein: CASSPDRAGANVLTF. Combining the CDR3 with reference TRBV19 and TRBJ2-6 gives the whole variable domain DGGITQSPKYLFRKEGQNVTLSCEQNLNHDAMYWYRQDPGQGLRLIYYSQIVNDFQKGDIAEGYSVSREKKESFPLTVTSAQKNPTAFYLCASSPDRAGANVLTFGAGSRLTVL.

V gene TRBV2 combines with J gene TRBJ1-1; 8 bases are a match to TRBD1. V gave up 6 bases and J gave up 6 bases; unmatched junction bases: 9. The V gene's germline CDR1 is SNHLY and CDR2 FYNNEI. This CDR3 has 14 residues. The CDR3 bases are TGTGCCAGCAGGCGACAGGGGAATCTGCCTGAAGCTTTCTTT. Protein product: CASRRQGNLPEAFF.

The chain uses TRBV6-5 and TRBJ1-5; D not certain. This CDR3 spans 13 amino acids. V gave up 2 bases and J gave up 5 bases, with 7 bases separating them. Per the germline V gene, CDR1 is MNHEY and CDR2 is SVGAGI. As DNA, the CDR3 is TGTGCCAGCAGTTACGAGCCGCATCAGCCCCAGCATTTT. This codes for CASSYEPHQPQHF.